These T cell receptor beta chains were read from a single sample in a study of blood T cell repertoires in COVID-19. Produced via immunoSEQ multiplex PCR; TCRdb's table is partial and in-frame only. The sample records over 150,000 clones, roughly 84% being singletons. The sample consisted of peripheral blood. Receptor source: a woman of 80 years or more with active or convalescent COVID-19. The CDR3 runs from the conserved cysteine through the conserved F or W. Fields, in order: V gene, J gene, D gene, clone size, CDR3 protein, CDR3 DNA. The D gene is left open where the match is weak. Where a row states a size, it is once, few, many or the class of an expanded clone; other rows omit it.

V gene: TRBV27; J gene: TRBJ1-4; D gene: .; clone size: .; CDR3 protein: CASSPGPAEKLFF; CDR3 DNA: TGTGCCAGCAGTCCAGGGCCGGCAGAAAAACTGTTTTTT
V gene: TRBV5-1; J gene: TRBJ2-3; D gene: .; clone size: .; CDR3 protein: CASSFGLFTDTQYF; CDR3 DNA: TGCGCCAGCAGCTTCGGACTGTTCACAGATACGCAGTATTTT
V gene: TRBV10-2; J gene: TRBJ2-7; D gene: TRBD2; clone size: .; CDR3 protein: CASTDPGLASYEQYF; CDR3 DNA: TGCGCCAGCACCGATCCGGGACTAGCCTCCTACGAGCAGTACTTC
V gene: TRBV5-1; J gene: TRBJ1-1; D gene: .; clone size: few; CDR3 protein: CASSPPTGGADEAFF; CDR3 DNA: TGCGCCAGCAGCCCACCTACTGGGGGGGCAGATGAAGCTTTCTTT
V gene: TRBV28; J gene: TRBJ2-7; D gene: .; clone size: .; CDR3 protein: CASSLTSEQYF; CDR3 DNA: TGTGCCAGCAGCCTCACCAGCGAGCAGTACTTC
V gene: TRBV28; J gene: TRBJ1-5; D gene: TRBD1; clone size: .; CDR3 protein: CASSFRRGQPPPQPQHF; CDR3 DNA: TGTGCCAGCAGTTTTAGACGGGGACAGCCCCCACCTCAGCCCCAGCATTTT
V gene: TRBV19; J gene: TRBJ1-1; D gene: TRBD1; clone size: .; CDR3 protein: CASSRTRGHGTEAFF; CDR3 DNA: TGTGCCAGTAGCAGAACGAGGGGGCACGGCACTGAAGCTTTCTTT
V gene: TRBV5-1; J gene: TRBJ1-1; D gene: TRBD1; clone size: .; CDR3 protein: CASSMDRVTEAFF; CDR3 DNA: TGCGCCAGCAGCATGGACAGGGTGACTGAAGCTTTCTTT
V gene: TRBV28; J gene: TRBJ2-7; D gene: .; clone size: .; CDR3 protein: CASSFRRRDYEQYF; CDR3 DNA: TGTGCCAGCAGTTTTCGGCGGAGAGACTACGAGCAGTACTTC
V gene: TRBV6-1; J gene: TRBJ1-6; D gene: .; clone size: .; CDR3 protein: CASSDRGGPNSPLHF; CDR3 DNA: TGTGCCAGCAGTGACCGGGGGGGTCCCAATTCACCCCTCCACTTT
V gene: TRBV3-1/TRBV3-2; J gene: TRBJ1-5; D gene: TRBD1; clone size: .; CDR3 protein: CASSQGTGYYSNQPQHF; CDR3 DNA: TGTGCCAGCAGCCAAGGGACAGGCTACTATAGCAATCAGCCCCAGCATTTT
V gene: TRBV10-3; J gene: TRBJ2-5; D gene: .; clone size: .; CDR3 protein: CAISIQGRETQYF; CDR3 DNA: TGTGCCATCAGCATCCAGGGGCGGGAGACCCAGTACTTC
V gene: TRBV5-4; J gene: TRBJ1-3; D gene: TRBD1; clone size: .; CDR3 protein: CASSIEPGTGGSNTIYF; CDR3 DNA: TGTGCCAGCAGCATAGAGCCCGGGACAGGGGGTTCCAACACCATATATTTT
V gene: TRBV9; J gene: TRBJ2-1; D gene: TRBD2; clone size: .; CDR3 protein: CASRAGDNSYNEQFF; CDR3 DNA: TGTGCCAGCAGAGCGGGAGATAACTCCTACAATGAGCAGTTCTTC
V gene: TRBV30; J gene: TRBJ1-2; D gene: .; clone size: .; CDR3 protein: CAWMGPGQSRNYGYTF; CDR3 DNA: TGTGCCTGGATGGGCCCCGGACAGTCAAGGAACTATGGCTACACCTTC
V gene: TRBV5-6; J gene: TRBJ1-6; D gene: .; clone size: .; CDR3 protein: CASSSELEDSYNSPLHF; CDR3 DNA: TGTGCCAGCAGCTCGGAGCTCGAGGACTCCTATAATTCACCCCTCCACTTT
V gene: TRBV7-9; J gene: TRBJ2-2; D gene: .; clone size: .; CDR3 protein: CASSLFLRRPNTGELFF; CDR3 DNA: TGTGCCAGCAGCTTATTTCTCAGGCGCCCGAACACCGGGGAGCTGTTTTTT
V gene: TRBV21-1; J gene: TRBJ1-3; D gene: .; clone size: .; CDR3 protein: CASSKYGGSSGNTIYF; CDR3 DNA: TGTGCCAGCAGCAAATACGGAGGGAGCTCTGGAAACACCATATATTTT
V gene: TRBV19; J gene: TRBJ2-1; D gene: .; clone size: .; CDR3 protein: CASSRHGLYNEQFF; CDR3 DNA: TGTGCCAGTAGTCGCCATGGACTTTACAATGAGCAGTTCTTC
V gene: TRBV28; J gene: TRBJ1-4; D gene: TRBD1; clone size: once; CDR3 protein: CASSPWTGEDEKLFF; CDR3 DNA: TGTGCCAGCAGCCCCTGGACAGGGGAAGATGAAAAACTGTTTTTT
V gene: TRBV6-5; J gene: TRBJ1-1; D gene: .; clone size: .; CDR3 protein: CASSHRVGTEAFF; CDR3 DNA: TGTGCCAGCAGTCACAGGGTGGGCACTGAAGCTTTCTTT
V gene: TRBV6-5; J gene: TRBJ2-2; D gene: TRBD2; clone size: .; CDR3 protein: CASSFGGGTTGELFF; CDR3 DNA: TGTGCCAGCAGCTTCGGGGGGGGCACGACCGGGGAGCTGTTTTTT
V gene: TRBV28; J gene: TRBJ1-4; D gene: .; clone size: few; CDR3 protein: CASSQQGQVVGEKLFF; CDR3 DNA: TGTGCCAGCAGTCAGCAGGGCCAGGTCGTCGGTGAAAAACTGTTTTTT
V gene: TRBV5-4; J gene: TRBJ2-6; D gene: TRBD2; clone size: .; CDR3 protein: CASSETGGSGANVLTF; CDR3 DNA: TGTGCCAGCAGCGAAACGGGGGGCTCTGGGGCCAACGTCCTGACTTTC
V gene: TRBV11-2; J gene: TRBJ2-3; D gene: TRBD2; clone size: .; CDR3 protein: CASSPSWGAGVWDTQYF; CDR3 DNA: TGTGCCAGCAGCCCTTCATGGGGAGCGGGAGTTTGGGATACGCAGTATTTT
V gene: TRBV6-6; J gene: TRBJ1-5; D gene: .; clone size: .; CDR3 protein: CASSSQGTSNQPQHF; CDR3 DNA: TGTGCCAGCAGCTCTCAGGGAACTAGCAATCAGCCCCAGCATTTT
V gene: TRBV27; J gene: TRBJ2-7; D gene: .; clone size: .; CDR3 protein: CASSLTSGYRNSYEQYF; CDR3 DNA: TGTGCCAGCAGTTTAACCAGCGGGTATCGAAATTCCTACGAGCAGTACTTC
V gene: TRBV6-5; J gene: TRBJ1-4; D gene: TRBD1; clone size: .; CDR3 protein: CASTPGQSEKLFF; CDR3 DNA: TGTGCCAGTACGCCGGGACAGAGTGAAAAACTGTTTTTT
V gene: TRBV7-2; J gene: TRBJ1-5; D gene: .; clone size: few; CDR3 protein: CASSGQRTGQPQHF; CDR3 DNA: TGTGCCAGCAGCGGACAGCGGACGGGTCAGCCCCAGCATTTT
V gene: TRBV5-4; J gene: TRBJ1-5; D gene: .; clone size: .; CDR3 protein: CASSLGGGGDQPQHF; CDR3 DNA: TGTGCCAGCAGCTTAGGGGGAGGGGGGGATCAGCCCCAGCATTTT
V gene: TRBV5-4; J gene: TRBJ2-1; D gene: .; clone size: once; CDR3 protein: CASSLDSESSYNEQFF; CDR3 DNA: TGTGCCAGCAGCTTGGACTCCGAAAGCTCCTACAATGAGCAGTTCTTC
V gene: TRBV5-1; J gene: TRBJ2-1; D gene: .; clone size: .; CDR3 protein: CASSSDVSGIGNEQFF; CDR3 DNA: TGCGCCAGCAGCTCTGACGTAAGCGGTATTGGGAATGAGCAGTTCTTC
V gene: TRBV19; J gene: TRBJ2-2; D gene: .; clone size: few; CDR3 protein: CASSTLSGRSTGELFF; CDR3 DNA: TGTGCCAGTAGTACCCTAAGCGGACGGTCCACCGGGGAGCTGTTTTTT
V gene: TRBV5-1; J gene: TRBJ2-2; D gene: TRBD1; clone size: .; CDR3 protein: CASSLGQGNTGELFF; CDR3 DNA: TGCGCCAGCAGCTTGGGACAGGGGAACACCGGGGAGCTGTTTTTT
V gene: TRBV9; J gene: TRBJ2-7; D gene: .; clone size: .; CDR3 protein: CASSVGLASYEQYF; CDR3 DNA: TGTGCCAGCAGCGTAGGGCTAGCCTCCTACGAGCAGTACTTC
V gene: TRBV7-9; J gene: TRBJ2-6; D gene: .; clone size: .; CDR3 protein: CASSLGAGANVLTF; CDR3 DNA: TGTGCCAGCAGCTTAGGAGCTGGGGCCAACGTCCTGACTTTC
V gene: TRBV19; J gene: TRBJ1-4; D gene: .; clone size: .; CDR3 protein: CASSTDPNSGKLFF; CDR3 DNA: TGTGCCAGTAGTACCGACCCTAACAGCGGAAAACTGTTTTTT
V gene: TRBV6-5; J gene: TRBJ2-3; D gene: TRBD2; clone size: .; CDR3 protein: CASSYRLAGVADTQYF; CDR3 DNA: TGTGCCAGCAGTTACAGGCTAGCGGGAGTCGCAGATACGCAGTATTTT
V gene: TRBV7-9; J gene: TRBJ1-1; D gene: .; clone size: once; CDR3 protein: CASSLSRLNTEAFF; CDR3 DNA: TGTGCCAGCAGCTTATCACGGTTGAACACTGAAGCTTTCTTT
V gene: TRBV7-3; J gene: TRBJ2-1; D gene: TRBD2; clone size: .; CDR3 protein: CASSLGGSLYEQFF; CDR3 DNA: TGTGCCAGCAGCTTAGGCGGGAGTCTCTATGAGCAGTTCTTC
V gene: TRBV6-2/TRBV6-3; J gene: TRBJ2-2; D gene: TRBD1; clone size: .; CDR3 protein: CASSYTTGQGNTGELFF; CDR3 DNA: TGTGCCAGCAGTTACACCACCGGACAGGGGAACACCGGGGAGCTGTTTTTT
V gene: TRBV4-1; J gene: TRBJ2-7; D gene: TRBD2; clone size: few; CDR3 protein: CASSRGLAGGTGYEQYF; CDR3 DNA: TGCGCCAGCAGCCGTGGACTAGCGGGAGGGACTGGGTACGAGCAGTACTTC
V gene: TRBV7-9; J gene: TRBJ1-1; D gene: .; clone size: .; CDR3 protein: CASSPLPGKGSTEAFF; CDR3 DNA: TGTGCCAGCAGCCCCCTGCCGGGGAAAGGGAGTACTGAAGCTTTCTTT
V gene: TRBV10-2; J gene: TRBJ1-2; D gene: .; clone size: .; CDR3 protein: CASSEGAGNYGYTF; CDR3 DNA: TGCGCCAGCAGTGAAGGGGCAGGAAACTATGGCTACACCTTC